The entry that follows covers one TCR beta chain sequence. Measured with immunoSEQ multiplex PCR; TCRdb has only the in-frame clones, and not every one. The table has around 2.3 million clones, 90% to 97% seen once. The sample originates from a study of shared clonotypes between healthy human individuals. This CDR3 region has 16 residues. Unmatched junction bases numbered 4, after V lost 1 base and J lost 3 bases. Germline-derived CDR1 and CDR2 are SGHNT and YENEEA. Sequenced: naive CD4+ T cells sorted from blood. As for subset: CD45RA+ positively selected. This chain links TRBV11-3 with TRBJ2-3; TRBD2 aligns across 10 bases. The sequence was obtained from a man between 18 and 35 years old in good health. The CDR3 spells CASSLGGLASTDTQYF. CDR3 sequence (DNA): TGTGCCAGCAGCTTAGGGGGACTAGCGTCAACAGATACGCAGTATTTT. The full variable domain, in which reference TRBV11-3 and TRBJ2-3 provide the parts outside the CDR3, is EAGVVQSPRYKIIEKKQPVAFWCNPISGHNTLYWYLQNLGQGPELLIRYENEEAVDDSQLPKDRFSAERLKGVDSTLKIQPAELGDSAVYLCASSLGGLASTDTQYFGPGTRLTVL.